The next 24 T cell receptor beta chains were all read from a single sample in a study of cytomegalovirus exposure and HLA in healthy donors. This PCR relied on a set of 60 Vbeta primers and 13 Jbeta primers. Using immunoSEQ multiplex PCR, the repertoire was profiled, and TCRdb retains in-frame clones only, with some absent. The data contain 200,000 to 250,000 clones, around 80% of them singletons. Sample: PBMCs. Source of these receptors: a woman between 35 and 50 years old in good health and CMV-seropositive.

The chain has TRBV12-5 and TRBJ1-2, with 7 bases that match TRBD1. The trim removed 6 bases at V and 2 bases at J, leaving 12 bases unmatched. CDR1 and CDR2 (germline): LGHNT, FRNRAP. The CDR3 contains 16 residues. In nucleotides, the CDR3 is TGTGCTAGTGGCAACGGTGCGGGAGGGGGCAACTATGGCTACACCTTC. Translated: CASGNGAGGGNYGYTF.

The chain carries TRBV30 and TRBJ2-5; possibly TRBD2 for D (5 bases). The germline V gene encodes CDR1 GTSNPN and CDR2 SVGIG (reference sequence). The V end lost 0 bases, the J end lost 5 bases, and 7 bases lay between the germline ends. This CDR3 contains 12 residues. CDR3 region: CAWSVLGETQYF. The CDR3 bases are TGTGCCTGGAGTGTACTAGGGGAGACCCAGTACTTC.

This chain links TRBV4-2 with TRBJ2-1, with unresolved D. The CDR3 runs 15 residues. In germline, CDR1 is LGHNA, CDR2 YNFKEQ. With 0 bases removed from V and 0 bases from J, the gap between germline ends came to 6 bases. DNA for the CDR3: TGTGCCAGCAGCCAAGATTTTAGCTCCTACAATGAGCAGTTCTTC. Its protein is CASSQDFSSYNEQFF.

The chain employs TRBV19 and TRBJ2-6; D is ambiguous. CDR3 size: 16 residues. V was cut by 2 bases and J by 3 bases, with 11 bases left in between. Germline assignment: CDR1 LNHDA and CDR2 SQIVND (reference sequence). The CDR3 nucleotides read TGTGCCAGTAGTATAATGCAGGCTGGTGGGGCCAACGTCCTGACTTTC. Translating gives CASSIMQAGGANVLTF.

This chain uses TRBV19 with TRBJ1-2; D is unclear. The CDR3 sequence is 13 residues long. Germline values: CDR1 LNHDA, CDR2 SQIVND (reference sequence). V lost 9 bases to trimming and J lost 8 bases, with 19 bases between them. CDR3 DNA sequence: TGTGCCAGCCGTTGGGCAGCGGGCGCCGGCTACACCTTC. As protein: CASRWAAGAGYTF.

This chain links TRBV7-2 with TRBJ1-3; 12 nucleotides align to TRBD1. Germline assignment: CDR1 SGHTA and CDR2 FQGNSA. CDR3 length: 16 amino acids. J lost 3 bases, V lost 5 bases, and 5 bases had no gene match. CDR3: CASSPGTGGLGNTIYF. Here the CDR3 DNA reads TGTGCCAGCAGCCCGGGGACAGGGGGCCTTGGAAACACCATATATTTT.

The chain joins TRBV5-1 to TRBJ2-2, with TRBD1 matching 7 bases. Trimming cost V 5 bases and J 10 bases; bases outside gene matches: 11. Germline lookup yields CDR1 SGHRS and CDR2 YFSETQ. This CDR3 contains 14 residues. The DNA for the CDR3 is TGCGCCAGCAGTCCAGGGGGAACTGTGGAGGAGCTGTTTTTT. It translates to CASSPGGTVEELFF.

CDR3 sequence reads: CASSSPGLNEKLFF. The CDR3 DNA reads TGTGCCAGTAGCTCCCCGGGTTTAAATGAAAAACTGTTTTTT. The V and J genes are TRBV19 and TRBJ1-4; D remains ambiguous. Germline CDR1 LNHDA, CDR2 SQIVND (reference sequence). The germline V and J ends were trimmed by 6 bases and 5 bases, with 13 bases remaining between them. The CDR3 loop spans 14 amino acids.

The gene calls are TRBV19 and TRBJ1-5; D is uncertain. The germline V gene has CDR1 LNHDA and CDR2 SQIVND (reference sequence). Trimming pared 4 bases from V and 7 bases from J, leaving 14 bases between. This CDR3 has 14 amino acids. The CDR3 loop is CASSTPGSGQPQHF. The CDR3 DNA reads TGTGCCAGTAGTACCCCGGGGTCGGGACAGCCCCAGCATTTT.

This chain links TRBV4-3 with TRBJ2-5, with 7 bases identical to TRBD2. The J call may be faulty, since TRBJ2-7 better matches the DNA end. Germline lookup yields CDR1 LGHNA and CDR2 YSLEER. This CDR3 is 16 amino acids long. The CDR3 sequence is CASSQEVWGEGDEQYF. The CDR3 coding sequence is TGCGCCAGCAGCCAAGAAGTTTGGGGGGAGGGCGACGAGCAGTACTTC.

The chain combines TRBV7-8 with TRBJ2-2; 8 nucleotides line up with TRBD1. The CDR3 is 16 residues long. Trimming removed 2 bases from V and 3 bases from J; junction bases left unmatched: 5. Germline-derived CDR1 and CDR2 are SGHVS and FQNEAQ. CDR3 loop: CASSLRDRMYTGELFF. As DNA, the CDR3 is TGTGCCAGCAGCTTAAGGGACAGGATGTACACCGGGGAGCTGTTTTTT.

The rearrangement uses TRBV7-3 and TRBJ2-1; 7 nucleotides line up with TRBD1. Germline values: CDR1 SGHTA, CDR2 FQGTGA. The length of the CDR3 is 15 residues. V was pared by 5 bases and J by 7 bases, with 11 bases of the junction left unmatched. The CDR3 reads CASSNDRVTRNEQFF. The CDR3 nucleotides read TGTGCCAGCAGCAACGACAGGGTAACCAGAAATGAGCAGTTCTTC.

This sequence joins TRBV27 and TRBJ1-2, with D perhaps TRBD1 (5 bases). The CDR3 covers 12 residues. From germline, CDR1 is MNHEY and CDR2 SMNVEV (reference sequence). V shed 2 bases and J shed 7 bases, with 8 bases lying between them. The CDR3 DNA reads TGTGCCAGCAGTTTAGCGGGGACTGGCTACACCTTC. Its translation: CASSLAGTGYTF.

The V and J genes are TRBV10-2 and TRBJ2-7; TRBD2 agrees at 10 bases. V gave up 6 bases and J gave up 1 base; unmatched junction bases: 6. The CDR3 contains 15 residues. Germline CDR1 and CDR2: WSHSY and SAAADI. CDR3 in amino acids: CASRGGLAESYEQYF. DNA of the CDR3: TGCGCCAGCAGAGGTGGACTAGCGGAATCCTACGAGCAGTACTTC.

This clone was seen once. The chain links TRBV5-4 to TRBJ2-5; 9 nucleotides align to TRBD2. This CDR3 comprises 16 residues. Trimming at V came to 0 bases and at J to 5 bases, leaving 8 bases not matched to a gene. The germline gives CDR1 SGHNT, CDR2 YYREEE (reference sequence). The CDR3 region has the DNA TGTGCCAGCAGCTTGGAGGGCGGGAGGGCCGTGGAGACCCAGTACTTC. Its translation is CASSLEGGRAVETQYF.

This chain uses TRBV7-6 with TRBJ2-3, with TRBD2 matching over 10 bases. Germline V gives CDR1 SGHVS, CDR2 FNYEAQ. This CDR3 has 17 residues. V lost 5 bases to trimming and J lost 0 bases; unmatched junction nucleotides: 8. Here the CDR3 reads CASSRPLAGVSTDTQYF. The CDR3 DNA reads TGTGCCAGCAGCCGCCCGCTAGCGGGGGTTAGCACAGATACGCAGTATTTT.

The CDR3 sequence is CSVSRDSNAEAFF. CDR3 in DNA: TGCAGCGTCTCGAGGGACAGTAATGCTGAAGCTTTCTTT. The chain carries TRBV29-1 and TRBJ1-1, with 7 bases matching TRBD1. The germline V gene encodes CDR1 SQVTM and CDR2 ANQGSEA. The CDR3 consists of 13 residues. V dropped 6 bases and J dropped 6; count of bases not matched to a gene: 10.

This clone was seen a single time. This sequence joins TRBV19 and TRBJ1-5, with no clear D. Germline V CDR1 and CDR2: LNHDA, SQIVND (reference sequence). The CDR3 consists of 15 residues. Trimming stripped 2 bases from V and 1 base from J, with 9 bases between. The CDR3 spells CASSIPVGSNQPQHF. The CDR3 coding sequence is TGTGCCAGTAGTATACCAGTGGGCAGCAATCAGCCCCAGCATTTT.

The chain has TRBV10-3 and TRBJ2-3; 8 positions agree with TRBD2. Germline V gene sequence: CDR1 ENHRY, CDR2 SYGVKD. The CDR3 is 17 amino acids. The V segment lost 3 bases and the J segment 0 bases; nucleotides outside the gene matches: 8. The CDR3 sequence: CAISDPTSGPSTDTQYF. CDR3 nucleotides: TGTGCCATCAGTGACCCAACTAGCGGCCCTAGCACAGATACGCAGTATTTT.

The V and J genes are TRBV14 and TRBJ2-1; the match to TRBD2 covers 7 bases. CDR1 is SGHDN and CDR2 is FVKESK in the germline V gene. The junction had 6 bases not matched to a gene; V was cut back by 0 bases and J by 4 bases. This CDR3 is 16 amino acids long. The CDR3, as DNA: TGTGCCAGCAGCCAAGACCGACTAGCTCTTTACAATGAGCAGTTCTTC. This translates into CASSQDRLALYNEQFF.

The chain employs TRBV6-5 and TRBJ2-7; D possibly corresponds to TRBD1 (5 bases). V was trimmed by 6 bases and J by 6 bases, leaving 12 bases between them. Germline-derived CDR1 and CDR2 are MNHEY and SVGAGI. This CDR3 contains 12 residues. This CDR3 reads CASSRDSSEQYF. Written as DNA, the CDR3 is TGTGCCAGCAGCCGCGACAGTAGCGAGCAGTACTTC.

The chain links TRBV5-6 to TRBJ1-4; D remains unclear. V was clipped by 2 bases and J by 8 bases, with 16 bases between them. Looked up from germline, CDR1 is SGHDT and CDR2 is YYEEEE. CDR3 length: 15 amino acids. The CDR3 coding sequence is TGTGCCAGCAGCTTAAACAGCCTCGGAGGCGAAAAACTGTTTTTT. As protein: CASSLNSLGGEKLFF.

The chain joins TRBV19 to TRBJ1-5; D gene uncertain. Trimming took 5 bases from V and 1 from J, leaving 12 bases between them. The germline gives CDR1 LNHDA, CDR2 SQIVND (reference sequence). The CDR3 totals 15 residues. This CDR3 is CASSPRTGSNQPQHF. The CDR3 coding sequence is TGTGCCAGTAGTCCACGGACGGGGAGCAATCAGCCCCAGCATTTT.

This clone was detected a few times. The genes are TRBV14 and TRBJ2-3; D not certain. The germline CDR1 and CDR2 sequences are SGHDN and FVKESK. This CDR3 spans 11 amino acids. V was clipped by 8 bases and J by 11 bases, with 14 bases between them. The CDR3 reads CASGTITVQYF. Written as DNA, the CDR3 is TGTGCCAGCGGAACCATCACAGTGCAGTATTTT. Full variable domain (remainder filled in from reference TRBV14 and TRBJ2-3): EAGVTQFPSHSVIEKGQTVTLRCDPISGHDNLYWYRRVMGKEIKFLLHFVKESKQDESGMPNNRFLAERTGGTYSTLKVQPAELEDSGVYFCASGTITVQYFGPGTRLTVL.